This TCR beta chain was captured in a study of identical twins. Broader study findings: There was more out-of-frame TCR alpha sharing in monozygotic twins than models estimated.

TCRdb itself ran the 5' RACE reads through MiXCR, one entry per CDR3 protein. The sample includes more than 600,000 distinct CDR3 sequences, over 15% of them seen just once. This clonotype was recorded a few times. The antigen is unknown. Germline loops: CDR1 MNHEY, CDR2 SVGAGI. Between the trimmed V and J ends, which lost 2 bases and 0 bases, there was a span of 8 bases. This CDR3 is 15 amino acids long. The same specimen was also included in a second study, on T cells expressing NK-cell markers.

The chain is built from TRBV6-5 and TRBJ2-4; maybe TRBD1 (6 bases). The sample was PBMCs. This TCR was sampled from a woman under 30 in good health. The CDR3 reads CASSYGQLAKNIQYF. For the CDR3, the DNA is TGTGCCAGCAGTTACGGACAGCTAGCCAAAAACATTCAGTACTTC.